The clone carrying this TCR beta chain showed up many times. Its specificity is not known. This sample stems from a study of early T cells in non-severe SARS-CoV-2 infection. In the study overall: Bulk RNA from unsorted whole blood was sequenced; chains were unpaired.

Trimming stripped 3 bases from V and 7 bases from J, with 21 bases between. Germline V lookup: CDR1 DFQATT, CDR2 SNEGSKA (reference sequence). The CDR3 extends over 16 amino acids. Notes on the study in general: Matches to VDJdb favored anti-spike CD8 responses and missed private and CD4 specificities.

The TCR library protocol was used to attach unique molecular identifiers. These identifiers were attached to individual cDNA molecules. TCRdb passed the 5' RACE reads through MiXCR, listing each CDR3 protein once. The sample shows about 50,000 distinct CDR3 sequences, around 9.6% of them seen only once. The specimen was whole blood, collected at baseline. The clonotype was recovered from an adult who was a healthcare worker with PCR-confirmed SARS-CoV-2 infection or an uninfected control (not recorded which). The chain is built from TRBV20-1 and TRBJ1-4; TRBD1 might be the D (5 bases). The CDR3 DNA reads TGCAGTGCTAGCCCCTCGCAGGGCGAATCAGGTGAAAAACTGTTTTTT. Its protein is CSASPSQGESGEKLFF.